The 10 T cell receptor beta chains listed next were all sequenced from one sample in a study of T-cell memory formation after mild COVID-19. One entry per CDR3 protein, called by TCRdb with MiXCR from the 5' RACE reads. The table lists 240,000 or so distinct CDR3 sequences, around 10% of them singletons. The sequenced sample consisted of PBMCs or a T cell subset sorted from them (not recorded which). These receptors were obtained from a young man who had mild COVID-19 (a few samples of this study predate the infection). Cell type and time point are not known.

The rearrangement links TRBV4-3 to TRBJ2-7; tentative D call: TRBD1 (5 bases). The CDR3 totals 16 residues. The germline V and J ends were trimmed by 1 base and 2 bases, with 15 bases remaining between them. The V gene's germline CDR1 is LGHNA and CDR2 YSLEER. CDR3 sequence reads: CASSQGGTGVPYEQYV. The CDR3 DNA sequence: TGCGCCAGCAGCCAAGGGGGAACAGGTGTCCCCTACGAGCAGTACGTC.

This clonotype was counted only a few times. This chain connects TRBV7-9 to TRBJ1-2; 12 bases align to TRBD1. In germline, CDR1 is SEHNR, CDR2 FQNEAQ (reference sequence). This CDR3 is built from 15 residues. The V and J ends lost 5 bases and 4 bases, in that order; junction bases with no gene match: 5. CDR3 amino acids: CASSRGQGAVYGYTF. CDR3 bases: TGTGCCAGCAGCCGGGGACAGGGGGCGGTCTATGGCTACACCTTC.

This clonotype was observed a few times. This chain joins TRBV20-1 and TRBJ1-4, with D possibly matching TRBD1 (6 bases). The CDR3 totals 15 residues. Germline V gene lookup returns CDR1 DFQATT and CDR2 SNEGSKA (reference sequence). Deletions cut 0 bases from V and 11 bases from J, with 19 bases between. CDR3 sequence reads: CSARDAGASWEKLFF. DNA of the CDR3: TGCAGTGCTAGAGATGCGGGGGCTAGTTGGGAGAAACTGTTTTTT.

This clonotype was seen many times. This rearrangement joins TRBV5-1 to TRBJ2-3; D possibly matches TRBD1 or TRBD2 (5 bases each). Looked up from germline, CDR1 is SGHRS and CDR2 is YFSETQ. The V gene lost 2 bases and the J gene lost 3 bases, with 10 bases spanning the gap. CDR3 length: 14 residues. The CDR3 DNA is TGCGCCAGCAGCTTAGGGGAGATGACAGATACGCAGTATTTT. It is translated as CASSLGEMTDTQYF. The full variable domain, rest sourced from reference TRBV5-1 and TRBJ2-3, is KAGVTQTPRYLIKTRGQQVTLSCSPISGHRSVSWYQQTPGQGLQFLFEYFSETQRNKGNFPGRFSGRQFSNSRSEMNVSTLELGDSALYLCASSLGEMTDTQYFGPGTRLTVL.

The genes are TRBV20-1 and TRBJ1-5, with D unclear. Trimming removed 1 base from V and 4 bases from J, with 11 bases in between. Germline loops: CDR1 DFQATT, CDR2 SNEGSKA (reference sequence). This CDR3 has 14 residues. The CDR3 DNA reads TGCAGTGCTAGAGGGACGATACGGAATCAGCCCCAGCATTTT. Protein sequence: CSARGTIRNQPQHF.

In its sample, this clonotype was seen a few times. This sequence joins TRBV7-9 and TRBJ2-5; D call uncertain. Germline loops: CDR1 SEHNR, CDR2 FQNEAQ (reference sequence). The CDR3 spans 12 residues. V lost 2 bases, J lost 5 bases, and 6 bases lay in between. CDR3 DNA: TGTGCCAGCAGCTTATTAGTGGAGACCCAGTACTTC. This translates into CASSLLVETQYF.

V usage is TRBV29-1 and J usage is TRBJ2-4; the D gene could be TRBD1 or TRBD2 (6 bases each). Deletions cut 7 bases from V and 8 bases from J, with 21 bases between. CDR1 and CDR2 (germline): SQVTM, ANQGSEA. This CDR3 comprises 14 residues. The DNA for the CDR3 is TGCAGCGCCCAGGGGACTGCCGTAAGGGACATTCAGTACTTC. Protein sequence: CSAQGTAVRDIQYF.

The chain joins TRBV11-1 to TRBJ2-1, with D possibly TRBD2 on 5 matching bases. The germline V and J ends were trimmed by 6 bases and 0 bases, with 12 bases remaining between them. This CDR3 region has 15 residues. The germline gives CDR1 SGHAT, CDR2 FQDESV (reference sequence). The CDR3 region is CASSWTRGSYNEQFF. The CDR3 region has the DNA TGTGCCAGCAGTTGGACCCGGGGCTCCTACAATGAGCAGTTCTTC.

This clonotype was counted a few times. This chain connects TRBV5-1 to TRBJ1-1; possible D gene TRBD1, 5 bases. The CDR3 runs 19 residues. CDR1 SGHRS and CDR2 YFSETQ come from the germline V gene. With 4 bases removed from V and 5 bases from J, the gap between germline ends came to 30 bases. CDR3 loop: CASSLLLDSYLSGGTEAFF. In DNA form, the CDR3 reads TGCGCCAGCAGCCTGCTCCTCGACAGCTACCTAAGCGGCGGGACTGAAGCTTTCTTT.

This clonotype was picked up many times. The chain is built from TRBV12-3 or TRBV12-4 and TRBJ2-7; a possible D gene is TRBD1 (6 bases). CDR3 length equals 14 residues. The V end lost 5 bases, the J end lost 0 bases, and 11 bases lay between the germline ends. The CDR3, as DNA: TGTGCCAGCAGTCCCAGGGGTACCTCCTACGAGCAGTACTTC. Translation: CASSPRGTSYEQYF.